This TCR beta chain comes out of a study of regulatory T cells in long-lasting Graves disease. Time point described: persistent/refractory GD, antithyroid drugs over 5 years with positive TRAb. The authors made the TCR library using RNA they extracted from PBMCs. The CDR3 is made up of 13 amino acids. Germline V lookup: CDR1 MDHEN, CDR2 SYDVKM. The V end was cut by 5 bases, the J end by 3 bases, with 11 bases between. In its sample, this clonotype was seen many times. To make TCR beta libraries, researchers used iRepertoire HTBI primers and Arm-PCR of CDR3 regions. TCRdb fed the multiplex PCR reads into MiXCR, producing one record per CDR3 protein. Of about 430,000 distinct CDR3 sequences listed, about 21% are singletons.

The chain recombines TRBV28 with TRBJ2-7; tentative D call: TRBD2 (5 bases). The specimen comprised peripheral blood mononuclear cells (PBMCs), sampled when the disease was refractory, from a patient treated with antithyroid drugs. The TCR comes from a female donor with Graves disease. In DNA, the CDR3 is TGTGCCAGCAGTCCCCCGGGGTACTACGAGCAGTACTTC. This sequence encodes CASSPPGYYEQYF.